This record covers a single T cell receptor beta chain. This record comes from a study of technical replicates of blood from several donors. Only in-frame clones appear in the TCRdb table, and some are missing; sequencing was by immunoSEQ multiplex PCR. The sample includes about 98,000 clones, around 95% of them seen just once. Germline V lookup: CDR1 MNHEY, CDR2 SVGAGI. J lost 9 bases, V lost 5 bases, and 7 bases had no gene match. The CDR3 is 15 amino acids. The clonotype was recovered from a human donor in good health. This sequence joins TRBV6-5 and TRBJ2-1; 13 nucleotides line up with TRBD2. The source material was T cells isolated from PBMCs. The CDR3 DNA reads TGTGCCAGCAGTCATACTAGCGGGAGGGCCACTGAGCAGTTCTTC. Its translation is CASSHTSGRATEQFF.